The 21 T cell receptor beta chains in this list originate from one sample, sequenced in a study of shared clonotypes between healthy human individuals. Clones were sequenced by immunoSEQ multiplex PCR, and TCRdb holds only the in-frame ones, with some missing. The table has approximately 2.5 million clones, over 85% seen once; the top ten hold 0.36%. Source material: naive CD4+ T cells from PBMCs. Documented subset: CD45RA+ positively selected. The receptors shown here come from a man between 18 and 35 years old in good health. Some clones in this sample may be carry-over from other donors' samples.

This chain connects TRBV29-1 to TRBJ1-2; 8 bases fit TRBD1. Germline V gives CDR1 SQVTM, CDR2 ANQGSEA. Unmatched junction bases numbered 5, after V lost 6 bases and J lost 8 bases. The CDR3 is made up of 11 amino acids. Written as DNA, the CDR3 is TGCAGCGTCGACAGGGGTCGGGGCTACACCTTC. Translating gives CSVDRGRGYTF.

This clone was seen more than once but under ten times. Different DNA sequences within this sample yield the same CDR3. The V call is TRBV5-4, the J call TRBJ2-6, with D perhaps matching TRBD1 (5 bases). The CDR3 has 15 amino acids. V was shortened by 3 bases and J by 7 bases, with 14 bases between the two germline ends. CDR1 is SGHNT and CDR2 is YYREEE in the germline V gene (reference sequence). CDR3 loop: CASSSQGLGANVLTF. For the CDR3, the DNA is TGTGCCAGCAGCTCGCAGGGTCTCGGAGCCAACGTCCTGACTTTC.

Notes on this clone: Within the sample, other DNA sequences also encode this same CDR3. V gene TRBV5-1 combines with J gene TRBJ2-7; 7 bases agree with TRBD1. The CDR3 has 14 amino acids. Germline assignment: CDR1 SGHRS and CDR2 YFSETQ. J was trimmed by 2 bases and V by 0 bases; bases with no gene match: 2. The CDR3 coding sequence is TGCGCCAGCAGCTTGGGCCAGGGGGCCTACGAGCAGTACTTC. It translates to CASSLGQGAYEQYF.

CDR3 protein: CASSDYRGRFSGANVLTF. CDR3 nucleotide sequence: TGTGCCAGCAGTGATTACAGGGGGCGGTTCTCTGGGGCCAACGTCCTGACTTTC. The V gene is TRBV6-1, the J gene TRBJ2-6, with TRBD1 identical over 9 bases. The CDR3 totals 18 residues. Germline V gene sequence: CDR1 MNHNS, CDR2 SASEGT. The V segment lost 3 bases and the J segment 0 bases; nucleotides outside the gene matches: 6.

The DNA of the CDR3 is TGTGCCAGCAGTGACGGAGACTATGGCTACACCTTC. It codes for CASSDGDYGYTF. This chain connects TRBV2 to TRBJ1-2; D remains unclear. CDR1 and CDR2 from the germline V gene are SNHLY and FYNNEI. Trimming took off 3 bases at V and 3 bases at J, with 5 bases between the two ends. This CDR3 has 12 residues. The full variable domain, in which reference TRBV2 and TRBJ1-2 provide the parts outside the CDR3, is EPEVTQTPSHQVTQMGQEVILRCVPISNHLYFYWYRQILGQKVEFLVSFYNNEISEKSEIFDDQFSVERPDGSNFTLKIRSTKLEDSAMYFCASSDGDYGYTFGSGTRLTVV.

The chain has TRBV5-1 and TRBJ1-2, with 7 bases that match TRBD1. CDR1 SGHRS and CDR2 YFSETQ come from the germline V gene. The CDR3 is made up of 14 amino acids. V trimming: 2 bases; J trimming: 7 bases; junction bases outside the gene matches: 8. CDR3 DNA sequence: TGCGCCAGCAGCTTCGAGGGGGCGAGGTTTGGCTACACCTTC. It is translated as CASSFEGARFGYTF.

V and J are TRBV7-2 and TRBJ2-7; 12 bases align to TRBD2. This CDR3 has 15 amino acids. V trimming: 9 bases; J trimming: 4 bases; junction bases outside the gene matches: 10. CDR1 is SGHTA and CDR2 is FQGNSA in the germline V gene. In DNA, the CDR3 is TGTGCCAGTCGGCGGACTAGCGGGGATTCTTACGAGCAGTACTTC. It specifies CASRRTSGDSYEQYF.

V usage is TRBV19 and J usage is TRBJ1-5, with D possibly TRBD1 on 5 matching bases. CDR1 LNHDA and CDR2 SQIVND come from the germline V gene (reference sequence). The CDR3 totals 17 residues. The ends were cut back, 0 bases at V and 0 bases at J, with 12 bases in the middle. The CDR3: CASSIDRTGYSNQPQHF. The CDR3 DNA reads TGTGCCAGTAGTATAGATCGTACAGGTTATAGCAATCAGCCCCAGCATTTT.

J is TRBJ1-5 and V is TRBV28, with 8 bases that match TRBD1. The J segment lost 7 bases and the V segment lost 5 bases, leaving 7 bases of the junction unmatched. CDR3 length: 14 amino acids. Germline CDR1 and CDR2: MDHEN and SYDVKM. In DNA, the CDR3 is TGTGCCAGCAGTGGACAGGGTGGGTACCAGCCCCAGCATTTT. Translating gives CASSGQGGYQPQHF.

The table lists this clone with a count of one. The chain joins TRBV28 to TRBJ1-3; D uncertain. The CDR3 runs to 14 residues. Germline assignment: CDR1 MDHEN and CDR2 SYDVKM. V lost 7 bases and J 0 bases, leaving 10 bases between the germline ends. CDR3 loop: CASTDGSSGNTIYF. The CDR3 DNA reads TGTGCCAGCACCGACGGGAGCTCTGGAAACACCATATATTTT.

The table lists this clone with a count of one. The V gene is TRBV5-4, the J gene TRBJ2-7; D perhaps matches TRBD2 (6 bases). CDR1 and CDR2 (germline): SGHNT, YYREEE (reference sequence). The V and J ends lost 2 bases and 2 bases respectively, with 11 bases between them. This CDR3 spans 14 amino acids. This chain's CDR3 is CASSFGGLTYEQYF. Here the CDR3 DNA reads TGTGCCAGCAGCTTTGGAGGGTTAACCTACGAGCAGTACTTC.

The chain links TRBV5-1 to TRBJ2-3; maybe TRBD1 (6 bases). V lost 0 bases and J 2 bases, leaving 10 bases between the germline ends. The CDR3 is 15 residues long. Germline lookup yields CDR1 SGHRS and CDR2 YFSETQ. This CDR3 reads CASSLAGQPTDTQYF. As DNA, the CDR3 is TGCGCCAGCAGCTTGGCCGGACAGCCCACAGATACGCAGTATTTT.

The chain employs TRBV6-6 and TRBJ2-2; 16 positions match TRBD2. The junction had 7 bases not matched to a gene; V was cut back by 2 bases and J by 13 bases. The germline gives CDR1 MNHNY, CDR2 SVGAGI (reference sequence). This CDR3 is 16 amino acids long. CDR3 coding DNA: TGTGCCAGCAGTTACGGGACTAGCGGGGGGGGCCAGGGGCTGTTTTTT. Translation gives CASSYGTSGGGQGLFF.

Notes on this clone: The sample has other DNA sequences that encode this CDR3 too. The V and J genes are TRBV7-9 and TRBJ1-3; D uncertain. V was pared by 2 bases and J by 4 bases, with 6 bases between. Germline V CDR1 and CDR2: SEHNR, FQNEAQ (reference sequence). This CDR3 comprises 13 residues. For the CDR3, the DNA is TGTGCCAGCAGCTTAAGGCAGGGAAACACCATATATTTT. Its protein product is CASSLRQGNTIYF.

V is TRBV28 and J is TRBJ2-1, with TRBD2 identical over 14 bases. The CDR3 is 17 amino acids. Germline V gene sequence: CDR1 MDHEN, CDR2 SYDVKM. The V gene end was trimmed by 4 bases and the J gene end by 8 bases; junction bases not matched to a gene: 10. The CDR3 loop reads CASSSPRGTSGRYEQFF. The DNA for the CDR3 is TGTGCCAGCAGTTCCCCCCGAGGGACTAGCGGGAGATATGAGCAGTTCTTC.

The chain carries TRBV5-1 and TRBJ2-7, with TRBD2 matching 11 bases. V dropped 4 bases and J dropped 7; count of bases not matched to a gene: 13. Germline values: CDR1 SGHRS, CDR2 YFSETQ. This CDR3 spans 16 amino acids. CDR3 loop: CASSVGGTSGTREQYF. In DNA form, the CDR3 reads TGCGCCAGCAGCGTAGGGGGGACTAGCGGAACGAGGGAGCAGTACTTC.

The rearrangement joins TRBV4-1 to TRBJ2-7; 11 bases are shared with TRBD2. The CDR3 sequence is 15 residues long. Germline V gene lookup returns CDR1 MGHRA and CDR2 YSYEKL. Trimming at V came to 4 bases and at J to 5 bases, leaving 7 bases not matched to a gene. CDR3 coding DNA: TGCGCCAGCAGCCGAGCCGGGACTAGCGGACACGAGCAGTACTTC. Amino acid sequence: CASSRAGTSGHEQYF.

The chain carries TRBV4-3 and TRBJ1-2; perhaps TRBD1 as D (5 bases). V was trimmed by 5 bases and J by 3 bases, leaving 19 bases between them. This CDR3 comprises 16 residues. Germline CDR1 and CDR2: LGHNA and YSLEER. The DNA of the CDR3 is TGCGCCAGCAGCGATCGACTATCAGGGCCTTACTATGGCTACACCTTC. This sequence encodes CASSDRLSGPYYGYTF.

A note on this clone: Different DNA sequences within this sample yield the same CDR3. This chain links TRBV6-1 with TRBJ1-1; D remains unclear. This CDR3 spans 13 amino acids. Trimming cost V 5 bases and J 2 bases, with 9 bases left between them. The germline CDR1 and CDR2 sequences are MNHNS and SASEGT. The CDR3 spells CASSQDRNTEAFF. The DNA of the CDR3 is TGTGCCAGCAGTCAGGACCGAAACACTGAAGCTTTCTTT.

This clone was detected only once. The rearrangement uses TRBV5-6 and TRBJ1-1; D is uncertain. Germline V gene lookup returns CDR1 SGHDT and CDR2 YYEEEE. The V gene lost 1 base and the J gene lost 1 base, with 8 bases spanning the gap. The CDR3 is made up of 14 amino acids. CDR3 DNA: TGTGCCAGCAGCTTGTGGGCAGGGAACACTGAAGCTTTCTTT. Its translation is CASSLWAGNTEAFF.

This clone was seen once. This sequence joins TRBV2 and TRBJ2-3; D is unresolved. The CDR3 has 12 amino acids. CDR1 and CDR2 (germline): SNHLY, FYNNEI. V was pared by 9 bases and J by 1 base, with 8 bases between. The CDR3 loop reads CASHERTDTQYF. The CDR3 nucleotides are TGTGCCAGTCACGAGCGCACAGATACGCAGTATTTT.